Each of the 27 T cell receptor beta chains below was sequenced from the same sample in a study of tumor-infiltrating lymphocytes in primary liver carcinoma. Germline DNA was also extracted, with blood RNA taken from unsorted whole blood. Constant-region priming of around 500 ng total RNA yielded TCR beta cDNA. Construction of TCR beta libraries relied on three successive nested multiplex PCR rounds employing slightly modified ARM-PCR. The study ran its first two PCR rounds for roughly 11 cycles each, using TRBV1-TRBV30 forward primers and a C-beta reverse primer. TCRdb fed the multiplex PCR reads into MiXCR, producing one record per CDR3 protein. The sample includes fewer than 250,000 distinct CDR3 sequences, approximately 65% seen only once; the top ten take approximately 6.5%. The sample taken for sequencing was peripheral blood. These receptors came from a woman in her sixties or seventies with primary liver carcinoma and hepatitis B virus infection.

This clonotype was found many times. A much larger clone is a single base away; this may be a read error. This CDR3 is CSVALGADTQYF. The CDR3 DNA reads TGCAGCGTTGCCCTGGGGGCAGATACGCAGTATTTT. This chain joins TRBV29-1 and TRBJ2-3; the D call may be TRBD1 or TRBD2 (5 bases each). Germline CDR1 is SQVTM and CDR2 is ANQGSEA. Trimming removed 4 bases from V and 4 bases from J, with 9 bases in between. The CDR3 is 12 amino acids.

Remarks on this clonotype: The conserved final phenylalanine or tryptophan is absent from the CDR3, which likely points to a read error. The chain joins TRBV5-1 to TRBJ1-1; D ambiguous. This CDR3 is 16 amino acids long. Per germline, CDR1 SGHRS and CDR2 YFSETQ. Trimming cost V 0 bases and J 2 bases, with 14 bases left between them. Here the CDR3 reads CASSLVGGALNTEAFV. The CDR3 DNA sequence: TGCGCCAGCAGCTTGGTTGGTGGAGCTCTTAACACTGAAGCTTTCGTT.

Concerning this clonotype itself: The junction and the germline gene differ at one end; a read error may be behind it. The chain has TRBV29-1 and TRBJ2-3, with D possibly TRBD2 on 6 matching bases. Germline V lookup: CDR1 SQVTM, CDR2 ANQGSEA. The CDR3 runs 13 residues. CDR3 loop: CSVTWRRADTQYF. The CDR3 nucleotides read TGCAGCGTGACATGGAGGAGGGCAGATACACAGTATTTT.

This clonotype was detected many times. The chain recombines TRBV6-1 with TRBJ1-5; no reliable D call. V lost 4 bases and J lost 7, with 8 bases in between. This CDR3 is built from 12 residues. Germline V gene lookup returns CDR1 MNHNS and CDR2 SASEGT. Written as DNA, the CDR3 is TGTGCCAGCAGTGTTTGGAGCCAGCCCCAGCATTTT. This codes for CASSVWSQPQHF.

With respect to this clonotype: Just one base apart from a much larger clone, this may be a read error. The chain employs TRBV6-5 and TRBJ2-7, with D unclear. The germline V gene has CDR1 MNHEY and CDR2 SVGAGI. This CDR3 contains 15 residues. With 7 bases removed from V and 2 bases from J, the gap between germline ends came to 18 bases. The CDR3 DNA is TGTGCCAGCACCCTGTCGGCAGAGCGAACCTACGAGCAGTACTTC. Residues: CASTLSAERTYEQYF.

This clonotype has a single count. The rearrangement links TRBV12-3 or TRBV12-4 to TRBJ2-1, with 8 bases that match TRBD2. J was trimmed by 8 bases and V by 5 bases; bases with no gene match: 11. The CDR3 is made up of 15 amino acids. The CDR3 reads CASSRREGTLDEQFF. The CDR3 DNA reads TGTGCCAGCAGTCGACGGGAGGGCACTTTGGATGAGCAGTTCTTC.

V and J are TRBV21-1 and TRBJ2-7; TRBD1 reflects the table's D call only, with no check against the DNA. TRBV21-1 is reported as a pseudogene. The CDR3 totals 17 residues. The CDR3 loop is CASSLLGVGQSSYEQYF. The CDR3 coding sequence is TGTGCCAGCAGCCTGCTGGGGGTGGGACAGAGTTCCTACGAGCAGTACTTC.

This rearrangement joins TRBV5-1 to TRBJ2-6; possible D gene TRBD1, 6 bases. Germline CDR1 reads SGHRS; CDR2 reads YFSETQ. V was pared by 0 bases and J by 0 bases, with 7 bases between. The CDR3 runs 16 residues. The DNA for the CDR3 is TGCGCCAGCAGCTTGGGACAGGCCTCTGGGGCCAACGTCCTGACTTTC. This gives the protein CASSLGQASGANVLTF.

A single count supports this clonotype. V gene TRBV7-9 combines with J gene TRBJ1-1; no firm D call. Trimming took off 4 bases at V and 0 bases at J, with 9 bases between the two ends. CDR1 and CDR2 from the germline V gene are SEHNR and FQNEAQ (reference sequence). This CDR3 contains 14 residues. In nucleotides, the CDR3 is TGTGCCAGCAGCTCGAGCAGGTTGAACACTGAAGCTTTCTTT. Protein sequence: CASSSSRLNTEAFF.

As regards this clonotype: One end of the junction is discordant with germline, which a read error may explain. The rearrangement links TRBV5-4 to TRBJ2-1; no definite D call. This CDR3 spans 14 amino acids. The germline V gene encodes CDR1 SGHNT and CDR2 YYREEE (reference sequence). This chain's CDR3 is CDSSDPLVGNEQFF. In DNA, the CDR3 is TGTGACAGCAGCGATCCGCTTGTGGGGAATGAGCAGTTCTTC.

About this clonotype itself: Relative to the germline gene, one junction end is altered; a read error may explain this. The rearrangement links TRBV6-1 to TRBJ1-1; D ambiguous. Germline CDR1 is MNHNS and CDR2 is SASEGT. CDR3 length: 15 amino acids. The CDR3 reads CANSEMGNRFTEAFF. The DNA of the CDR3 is TGTGCCAACAGTGAAATGGGGAATCGGTTCACTGAAGCTTTCTTT.

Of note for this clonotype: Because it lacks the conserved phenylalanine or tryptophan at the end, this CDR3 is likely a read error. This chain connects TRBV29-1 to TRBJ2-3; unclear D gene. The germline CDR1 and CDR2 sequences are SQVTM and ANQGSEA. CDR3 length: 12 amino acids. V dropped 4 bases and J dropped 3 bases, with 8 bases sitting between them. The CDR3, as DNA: TGCAGCGTTGCGGATAATACAGATACGCAGTATTTA. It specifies CSVADNTDTQYL.

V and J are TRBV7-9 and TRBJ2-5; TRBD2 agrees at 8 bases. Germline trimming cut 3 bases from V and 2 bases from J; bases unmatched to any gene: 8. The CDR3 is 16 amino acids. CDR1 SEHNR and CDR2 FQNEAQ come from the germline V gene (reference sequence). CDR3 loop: CASSFRLARGQETQYF. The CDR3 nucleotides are TGTGCCAGCAGCTTTAGACTAGCGAGAGGGCAAGAGACCCAGTACTTC.

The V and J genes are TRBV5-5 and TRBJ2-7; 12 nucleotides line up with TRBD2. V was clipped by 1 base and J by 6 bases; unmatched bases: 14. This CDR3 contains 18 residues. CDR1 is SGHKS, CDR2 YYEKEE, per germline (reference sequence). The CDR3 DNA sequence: TGTGCCAGCAGCTTGACAGGGCGACTAGCGGGGGCCACGCGCGAGCAGTACTTC. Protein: CASSLTGRLAGATREQYF.

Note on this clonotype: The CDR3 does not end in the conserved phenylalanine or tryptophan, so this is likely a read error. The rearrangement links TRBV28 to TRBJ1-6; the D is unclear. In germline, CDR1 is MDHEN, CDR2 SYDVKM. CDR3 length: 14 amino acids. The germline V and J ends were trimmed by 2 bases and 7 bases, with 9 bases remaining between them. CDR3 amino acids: CASSLAWLNSPLHI. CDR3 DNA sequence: TGTGCCAGCAGTTTAGCCTGGTTAAATTCACCCCTCCACATT.

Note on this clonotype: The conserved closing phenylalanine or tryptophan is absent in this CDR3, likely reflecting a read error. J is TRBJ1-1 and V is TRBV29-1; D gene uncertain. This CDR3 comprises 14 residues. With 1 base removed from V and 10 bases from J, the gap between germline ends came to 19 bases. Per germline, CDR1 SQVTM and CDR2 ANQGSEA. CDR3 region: CSVEGLGVKRGAFS. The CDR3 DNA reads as TGCAGCGTTGAAGGTCTTGGGGTGAAGAGAGGAGCTTTCTCT.

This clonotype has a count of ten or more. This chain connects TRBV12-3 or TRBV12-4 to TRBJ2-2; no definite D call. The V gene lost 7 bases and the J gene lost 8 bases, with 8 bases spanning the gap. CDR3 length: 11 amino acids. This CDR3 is CASTLGGELFF. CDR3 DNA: TGTGCCAGCACCCTGGGGGGGGAGCTGTTTTTT.

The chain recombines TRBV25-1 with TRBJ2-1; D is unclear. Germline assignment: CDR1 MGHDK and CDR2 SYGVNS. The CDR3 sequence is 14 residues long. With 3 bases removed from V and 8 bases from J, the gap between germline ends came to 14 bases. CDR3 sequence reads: CASSDVSSWDEQFF. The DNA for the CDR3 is TGTGCCAGCAGTGATGTCAGCAGCTGGGATGAGCAGTTCTTC.

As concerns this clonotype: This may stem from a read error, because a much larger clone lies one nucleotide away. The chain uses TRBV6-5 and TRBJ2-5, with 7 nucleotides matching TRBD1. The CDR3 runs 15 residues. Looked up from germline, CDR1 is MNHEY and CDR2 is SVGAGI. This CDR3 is CASSWDSRYHETQYF. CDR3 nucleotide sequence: TGTGCCAGCAGTTGGGACAGTAGATACCATGAGACCCAGTACTTC.

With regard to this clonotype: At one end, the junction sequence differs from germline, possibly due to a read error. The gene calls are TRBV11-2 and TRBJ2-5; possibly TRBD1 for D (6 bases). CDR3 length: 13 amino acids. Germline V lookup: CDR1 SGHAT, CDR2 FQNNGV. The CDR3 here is CAGSLQGVETQYF. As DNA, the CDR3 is TGTGCCGGCAGCCTACAGGGTGTGGAGACCCAGTACTTC.

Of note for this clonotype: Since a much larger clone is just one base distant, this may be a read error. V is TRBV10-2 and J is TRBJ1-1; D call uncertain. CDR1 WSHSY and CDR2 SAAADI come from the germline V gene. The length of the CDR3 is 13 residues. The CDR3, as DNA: TGCGCCAGCAGTGACCCTACGAACACTGAAGCTCTCTTT. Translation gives CASSDPTNTEALF.

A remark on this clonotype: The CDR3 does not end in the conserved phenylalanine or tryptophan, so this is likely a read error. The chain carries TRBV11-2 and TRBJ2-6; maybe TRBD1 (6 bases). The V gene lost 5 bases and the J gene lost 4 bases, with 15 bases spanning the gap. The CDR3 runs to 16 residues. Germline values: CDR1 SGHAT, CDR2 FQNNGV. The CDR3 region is CASSNREIGGANVLTL. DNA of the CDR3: TGTGCCAGCAGCAACAGGGAAATCGGGGGGGCCAACGTCCTGACTCTC.

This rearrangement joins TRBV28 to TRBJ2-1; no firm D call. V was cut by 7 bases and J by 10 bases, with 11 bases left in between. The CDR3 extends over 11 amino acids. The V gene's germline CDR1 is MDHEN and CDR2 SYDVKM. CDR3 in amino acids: CASKTLREQFF. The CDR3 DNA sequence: TGTGCCAGCAAGACGCTGCGGGAGCAGTTCTTC.

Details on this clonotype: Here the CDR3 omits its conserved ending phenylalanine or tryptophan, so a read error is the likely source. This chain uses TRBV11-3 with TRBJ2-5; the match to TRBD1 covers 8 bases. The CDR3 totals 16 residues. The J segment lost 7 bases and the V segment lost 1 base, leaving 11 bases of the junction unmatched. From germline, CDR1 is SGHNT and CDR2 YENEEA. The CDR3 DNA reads TGTGCCAGCAGCTTAGGAACCCAGGGGGCCACTGGGACCCAGTACTCC. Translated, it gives CASSLGTQGATGTQYS.

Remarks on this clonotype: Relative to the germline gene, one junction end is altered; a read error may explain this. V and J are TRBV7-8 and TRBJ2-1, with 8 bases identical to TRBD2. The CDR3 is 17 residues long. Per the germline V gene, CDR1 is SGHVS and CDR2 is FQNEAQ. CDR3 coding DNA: TGTGCCAGCAGCTTAGATCGAGGTAGCGGGGTCTACTATGAGCAGTTCTTC. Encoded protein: CASSLDRGSGVYYEQFF.

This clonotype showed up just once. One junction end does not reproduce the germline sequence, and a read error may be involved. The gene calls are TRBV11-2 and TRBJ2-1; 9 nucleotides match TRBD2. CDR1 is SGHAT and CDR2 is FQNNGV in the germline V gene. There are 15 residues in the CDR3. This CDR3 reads CASSGGSSGAEAQFF. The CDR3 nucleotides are TGCGCCAGCAGCGGGGGGAGCTCCGGAGCAGAGGCCCAGTTCTTC.

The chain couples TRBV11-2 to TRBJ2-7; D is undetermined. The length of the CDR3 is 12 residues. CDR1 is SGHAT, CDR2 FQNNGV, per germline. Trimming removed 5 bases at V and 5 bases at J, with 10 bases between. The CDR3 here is CASSPDGNEQYF. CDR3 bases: TGTGCCAGCAGCCCGGACGGCAACGAGCAGTACTTC.